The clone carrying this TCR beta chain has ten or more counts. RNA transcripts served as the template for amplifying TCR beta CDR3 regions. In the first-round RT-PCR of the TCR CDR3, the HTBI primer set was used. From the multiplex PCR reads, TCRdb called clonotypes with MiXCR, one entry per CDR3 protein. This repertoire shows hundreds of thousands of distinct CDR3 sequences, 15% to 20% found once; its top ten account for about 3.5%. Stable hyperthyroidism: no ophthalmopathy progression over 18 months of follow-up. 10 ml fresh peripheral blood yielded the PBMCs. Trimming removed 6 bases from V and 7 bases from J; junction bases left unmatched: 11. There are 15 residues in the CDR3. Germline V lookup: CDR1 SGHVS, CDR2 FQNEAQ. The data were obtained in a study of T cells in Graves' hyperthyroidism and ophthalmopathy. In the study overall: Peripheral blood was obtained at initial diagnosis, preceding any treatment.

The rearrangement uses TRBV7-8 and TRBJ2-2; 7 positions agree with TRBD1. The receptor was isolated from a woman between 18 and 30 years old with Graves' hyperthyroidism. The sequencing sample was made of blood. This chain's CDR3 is CASRTDRVGHGELFF. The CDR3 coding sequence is TGTGCCAGCAGGACCGACAGGGTGGGTCACGGGGAGCTGTTTTTT.